This is a list of T cell receptor beta chains from one sample in a study of blood T cell repertoires in COVID-19. Using immunoSEQ multiplex PCR, the repertoire was profiled, and TCRdb retains in-frame clones only, with some absent. The sample shows 200,000 to 300,000 clones, roughly 80% of them seen only once. The sample comprised peripheral blood. The origin of the receptors is a man at least 80 years old with acute or convalescent COVID-19. Each CDR3 is given with its conserved first and last residue. D genes are given only for firm matches. Size is stated for part of the rows, as once, few or many counts, or as a class when the clone is expanded.

NA TRBJ2-7 NA TRBV25-1 CATVKEGYEQYF TGTGCGACGGTTAAGGAGGGGTACGAGCAGTACTTC
TRBD2 TRBJ2-1 NA TRBV24-1 CATSGAGLAGNEQFF TGTGCCACCAGTGGTGCGGGACTAGCGGGCAATGAGCAGTTCTTC
TRBD2 TRBJ2-3 once TRBV9 CASSPPGTSVNTQYF TGTGCCAGCAGCCCACCCGGGACTAGCGTAAATACGCAGTATTTT
TRBD2 TRBJ2-7 NA TRBV5-4 CASSREGLGKGEQYF TGTGCCAGCAGCCGGGAGGGCCTTGGCAAGGGGGAGCAGTACTTC
TRBD2 TRBJ2-3 NA TRBV7-9 CASSIPSGATDTQYF TGTGCCAGCAGCATTCCTAGCGGGGCCACAGATACGCAGTATTTT
TRBD1 TRBJ1-1 NA TRBV15 CATSSWDSLNTEAFF TGTGCCACCAGCAGCTGGGACAGCCTGAACACTGAAGCTTTCTTT
TRBD1 TRBJ1-6 once TRBV10-3 CAISAAGGQGNSPLHF TGTGCCATCAGTGCCGCAGGGGGGCAGGGTAATTCACCCCTCCACTTT
NA TRBJ1-6 NA TRBV10-3 CAIRSPERGGVYSPLHF TGTGCCATCAGATCGCCTGAGAGGGGAGGGGTGTATTCACCCCTCCACTTT
TRBD1 TRBJ1-3 NA TRBV28 CASSFGGTGGNTIYF TGTGCCAGCAGTTTTGGCGGGACAGGGGGCAACACCATATATTTT
TRBD1 TRBJ2-3 NA TRBV15 CATSSGTVSTDTQYF TGTGCCACCAGCAGCGGGACAGTCAGCACAGATACGCAGTATTTT
TRBD1 TRBJ2-7 NA TRBV10-2 CASSPGQGVGQYF TGCGCCAGCAGTCCAGGACAGGGAGTGGGGCAGTACTTC
NA TRBJ1-5 NA TRBV9 CASSDRGAGQPQHF TGTGCCAGCAGCGATCGGGGGGCGGGACAGCCCCAGCATTTT
NA TRBJ1-2 NA TRBV12-3/TRBV12-4 CASRSQGRYGYTF TGTGCCAGCAGGTCACAGGGTCGGTATGGCTACACCTTC
NA TRBJ2-2 few TRBV7-7 CASSPRSGSLNTGELFF TGTGCCAGCAGCCCCAGGTCAGGGTCCCTGAACACCGGGGAGCTGTTTTTT
TRBD2 TRBJ2-7 NA TRBV24-1 CATSDPRSGSSYEQYF TGTGCCACCAGTGATCCTCGCAGCGGGAGCTCCTACGAGCAGTACTTC
TRBD2 TRBJ2-2 NA TRBV5-1 CASSVPGLARTGELFF TGCGCCAGCAGCGTGCCGGGACTAGCGCGCACCGGGGAGCTGTTTTTT
NA TRBJ1-5 NA TRBV21-1 CASSKVETGVSQPQHF TGTGCCAGCAGCAAGGTTGAGACAGGGGTATCGCAGCCCCAGCATTTT
NA TRBJ2-5 few TRBV2 CASRFGLNQETQYF TGTGCCAGCCGATTCGGACTCAACCAAGAGACCCAGTACTTC
TRBD1 TRBJ1-2 NA TRBV19 CASKGTVYGYTF TGTGCCAGTAAAGGGACAGTCTATGGCTACACCTTC